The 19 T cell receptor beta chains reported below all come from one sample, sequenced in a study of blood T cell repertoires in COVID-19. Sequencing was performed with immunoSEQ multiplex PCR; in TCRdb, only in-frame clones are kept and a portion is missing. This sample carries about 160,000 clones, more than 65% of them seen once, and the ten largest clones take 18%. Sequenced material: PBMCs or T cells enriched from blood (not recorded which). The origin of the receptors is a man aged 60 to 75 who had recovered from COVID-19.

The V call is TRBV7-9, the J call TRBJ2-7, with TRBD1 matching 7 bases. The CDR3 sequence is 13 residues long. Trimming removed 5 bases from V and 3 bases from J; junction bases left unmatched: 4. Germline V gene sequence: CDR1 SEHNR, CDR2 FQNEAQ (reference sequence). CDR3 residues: CASSMGQIYEQYF. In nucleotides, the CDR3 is TGTGCCAGCAGCATGGGACAGATCTACGAGCAGTACTTC.

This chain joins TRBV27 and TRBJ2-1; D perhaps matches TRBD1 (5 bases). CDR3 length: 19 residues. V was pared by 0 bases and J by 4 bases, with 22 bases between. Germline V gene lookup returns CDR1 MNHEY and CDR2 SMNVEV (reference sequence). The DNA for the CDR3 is TGTGCCAGCAGTTTATCGAATCTAGAAAGGGGATCCCTTTACAATGAGCAGTTCTTC. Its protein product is CASSLSNLERGSLYNEQFF.

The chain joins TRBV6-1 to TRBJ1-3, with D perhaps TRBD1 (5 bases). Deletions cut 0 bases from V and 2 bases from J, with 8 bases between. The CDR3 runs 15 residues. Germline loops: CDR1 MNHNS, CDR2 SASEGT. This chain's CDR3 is CASSEAGGPGNTIYF. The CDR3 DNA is TGTGCCAGCAGTGAAGCGGGGGGACCTGGAAACACCATATATTTT.

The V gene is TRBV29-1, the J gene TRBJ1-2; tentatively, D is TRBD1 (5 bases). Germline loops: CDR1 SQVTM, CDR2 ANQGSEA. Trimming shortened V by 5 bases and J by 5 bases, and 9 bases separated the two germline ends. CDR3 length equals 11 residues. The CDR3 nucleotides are TGCAGCGTTTACGGGGGATATGGCTACACCTTC. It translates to CSVYGGYGYTF.

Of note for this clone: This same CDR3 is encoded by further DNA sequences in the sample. CDR3 DNA sequence: TGTGCCAGTAGTCGTACAGGGAGCTCCTACGAGCAGTACTTC. This translates into CASSRTGSSYEQYF. The chain combines TRBV19 with TRBJ2-7; D might be TRBD1 (6 bases). CDR1 and CDR2 (germline): LNHDA, SQIVND (reference sequence). CDR3 length: 14 amino acids. Between the trimmed V and J ends, which lost 5 bases and 0 bases, there was a span of 11 bases.

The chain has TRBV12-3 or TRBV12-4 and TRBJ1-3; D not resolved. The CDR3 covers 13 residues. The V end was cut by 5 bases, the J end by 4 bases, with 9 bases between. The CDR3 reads CASSPTLGNTIYF. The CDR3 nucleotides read TGTGCCAGCAGTCCTACACTAGGAAACACCATATATTTT.

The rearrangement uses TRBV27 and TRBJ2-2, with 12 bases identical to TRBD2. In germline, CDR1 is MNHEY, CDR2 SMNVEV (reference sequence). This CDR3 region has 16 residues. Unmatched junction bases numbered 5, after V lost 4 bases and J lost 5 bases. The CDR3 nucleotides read TGTGCCAGCAGTTCCGATACTAGCGGGAGGACCGGGGAGCTGTTTTTT. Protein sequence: CASSSDTSGRTGELFF.

The CDR3: CASSGLRDQPQHF. CDR3 in DNA: TGTGCCAGTAGTGGGTTGAGGGATCAGCCCCAGCATTTT. The chain has TRBV19 and TRBJ1-5, with no clear D. CDR3 length: 13 residues. Germline loops: CDR1 LNHDA, CDR2 SQIVND (reference sequence). V lost 5 bases to trimming and J lost 5 bases, with 10 bases between them.

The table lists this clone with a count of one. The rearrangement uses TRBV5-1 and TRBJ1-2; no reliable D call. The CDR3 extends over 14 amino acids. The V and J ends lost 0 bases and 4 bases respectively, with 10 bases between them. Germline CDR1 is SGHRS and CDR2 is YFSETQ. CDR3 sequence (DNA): TGCGCCAGCAGCTTGGGTACAGTACCCTATGGCTACACCTTC. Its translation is CASSLGTVPYGYTF.

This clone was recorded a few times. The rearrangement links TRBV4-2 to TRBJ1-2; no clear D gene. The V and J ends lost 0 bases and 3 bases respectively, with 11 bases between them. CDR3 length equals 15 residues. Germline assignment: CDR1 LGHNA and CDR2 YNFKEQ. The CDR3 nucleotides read TGTGCCAGCAGCCAAGATCTAGTTGGTGACTATGGCTACACCTTC. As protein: CASSQDLVGDYGYTF.

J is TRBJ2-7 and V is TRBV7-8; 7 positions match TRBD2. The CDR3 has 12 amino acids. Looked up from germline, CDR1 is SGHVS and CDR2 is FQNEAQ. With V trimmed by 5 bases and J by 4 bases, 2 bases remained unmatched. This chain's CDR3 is CASSLRGYEQYF. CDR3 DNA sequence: TGTGCCAGCAGCCTGCGGGGGTACGAGCAGTACTTC.

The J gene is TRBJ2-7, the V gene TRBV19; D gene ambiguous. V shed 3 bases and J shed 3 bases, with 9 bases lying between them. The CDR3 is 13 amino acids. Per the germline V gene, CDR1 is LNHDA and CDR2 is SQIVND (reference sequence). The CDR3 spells CASSMSVNYEQYF. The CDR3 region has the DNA TGTGCCAGTAGTATGAGCGTTAACTACGAGCAGTACTTC.

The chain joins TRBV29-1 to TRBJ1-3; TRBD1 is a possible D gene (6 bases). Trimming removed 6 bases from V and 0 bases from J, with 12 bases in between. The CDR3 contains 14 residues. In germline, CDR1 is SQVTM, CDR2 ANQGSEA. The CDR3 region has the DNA TGCAGCGTGGGTGACAGGAGCTCTGGAAACACCATATATTTT. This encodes CSVGDRSSGNTIYF.

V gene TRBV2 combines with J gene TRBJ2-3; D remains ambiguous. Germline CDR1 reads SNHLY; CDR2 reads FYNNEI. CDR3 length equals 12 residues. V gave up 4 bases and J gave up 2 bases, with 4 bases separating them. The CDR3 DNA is TGTGCCAGCAGTGCCTACACAGATACGCAGTATTTT. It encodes CASSAYTDTQYF.

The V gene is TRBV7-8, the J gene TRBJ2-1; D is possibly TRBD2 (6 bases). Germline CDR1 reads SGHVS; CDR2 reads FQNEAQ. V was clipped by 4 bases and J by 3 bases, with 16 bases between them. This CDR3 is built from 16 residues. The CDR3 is CASSSLGGGLYNEQFF. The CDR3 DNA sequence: TGTGCCAGCAGCTCCCTGGGTGGGGGACTCTACAATGAGCAGTTCTTC.

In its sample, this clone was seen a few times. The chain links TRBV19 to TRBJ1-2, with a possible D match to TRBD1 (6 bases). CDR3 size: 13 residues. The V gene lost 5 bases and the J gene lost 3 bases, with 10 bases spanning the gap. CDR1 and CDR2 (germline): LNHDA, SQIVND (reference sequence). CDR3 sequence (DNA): TGTGCCAGTAGTCTACAGGGTGACTATGGCTACACCTTC. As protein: CASSLQGDYGYTF. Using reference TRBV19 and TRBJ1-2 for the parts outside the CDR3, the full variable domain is DGGITQSPKYLFRKEGQNVTLSCEQNLNHDAMYWYRQDPGQGLRLIYYSQIVNDFQKGDIAEGYSVSREKKESFPLTVTSAQKNPTAFYLCASSLQGDYGYTFGSGTRLTVV.

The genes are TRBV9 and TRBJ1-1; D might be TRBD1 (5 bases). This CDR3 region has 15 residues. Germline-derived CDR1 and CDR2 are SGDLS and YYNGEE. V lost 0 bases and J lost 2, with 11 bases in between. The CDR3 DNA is TGTGCCAGCAGCGTAGGTCTGGACATAAACACTGAAGCTTTCTTT. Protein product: CASSVGLDINTEAFF.

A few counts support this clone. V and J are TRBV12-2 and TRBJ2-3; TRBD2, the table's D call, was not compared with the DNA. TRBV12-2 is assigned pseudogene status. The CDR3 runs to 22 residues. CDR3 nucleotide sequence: TGTGCAAGTCGCCTAATTCCGCTCGGGAGGCTAGCGGGAGAATTAAGGACAGATACGCAGTATTTT. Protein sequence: CASRLIPLGRLAGELRTDTQYF.

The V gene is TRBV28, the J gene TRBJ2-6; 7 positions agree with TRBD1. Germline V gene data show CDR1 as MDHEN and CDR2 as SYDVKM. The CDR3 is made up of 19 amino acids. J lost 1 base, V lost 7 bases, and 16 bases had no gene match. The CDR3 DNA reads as TGTGCCAGCACCCGGGACAGTGCAGGAACTATGTCTGGGGCCAACGTCCTGACTTTC. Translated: CASTRDSAGTMSGANVLTF.